The present entry profiles one T cell receptor beta chain with its context. In the authors' workflow: Quantification of nucleated cells was approximated via reference gene primer amplification. The protocol was immunoSEQ multiplex PCR, while the TCRdb copy is restricted to in-frame clones and leaves out a portion. V and J calls and clone size come straight from that table; D and trimming were deduced from the DNA. The repertoire includes 110,000 to 150,000 clones, 80% to 85% of them detected once, and about 5.5% sits in the top ten. The study assigned cohorts using participant-reported clinical history. The record originates from a study of blood T cell repertoires in COVID-19. At the level of the study: Sites across the United States, Italy and Spain contributed samples from acute and convalescent COVID-19.

Germline V lookup: CDR1 PRHDT, CDR2 FYEKMQ (reference sequence). CDR3 size: 15 residues. Trimming cost V 4 bases and J 3 bases; bases outside gene matches: 7. This clonotype originated in a man aged 40-49 years with acute COVID-19. The sample was PBMCs or T cells enriched from blood (not recorded which). The rearrangement uses TRBV13 and TRBJ2-5; 8 bases align to TRBD2. CDR3: CASSSSPGGEETQYF. The CDR3 DNA reads TGTGCCAGCAGCTCTTCCCCGGGGGGGGAAGAGACCCAGTACTTC.